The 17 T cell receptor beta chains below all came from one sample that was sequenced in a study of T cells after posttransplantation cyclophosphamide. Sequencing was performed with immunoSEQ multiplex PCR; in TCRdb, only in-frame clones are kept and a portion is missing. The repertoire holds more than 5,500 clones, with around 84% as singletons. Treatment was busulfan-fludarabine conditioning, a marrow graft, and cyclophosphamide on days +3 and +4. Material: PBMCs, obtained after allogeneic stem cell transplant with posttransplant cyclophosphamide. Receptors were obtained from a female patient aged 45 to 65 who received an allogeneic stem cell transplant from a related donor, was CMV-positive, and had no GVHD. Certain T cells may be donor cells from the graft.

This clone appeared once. This CDR3 reads CASSDSGGSSYNEQFF. As DNA, the CDR3 is TGTGCCAGCAGTGACTCCGGCGGGAGCTCCTACAATGAGCAGTTCTTC. The V and J genes are TRBV6-4 and TRBJ2-1; 7 bases align to TRBD2. Germline-derived CDR1 and CDR2 are MRHNA and SNTAGT. The CDR3 has 16 residues. The V and J ends lost 0 bases and 0 bases, in that order; junction bases with no gene match: 2.

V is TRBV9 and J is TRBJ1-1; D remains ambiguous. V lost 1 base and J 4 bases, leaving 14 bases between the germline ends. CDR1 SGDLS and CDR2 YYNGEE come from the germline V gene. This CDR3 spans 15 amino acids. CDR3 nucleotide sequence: TGTGCCAGCAGCGTAAGTTTTGCGGGTAGCACTGAAGCTTTCTTT. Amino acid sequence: CASSVSFAGSTEAFF.

In nucleotides, the CDR3 is TGCGCCAGCAGCTCTGCGTCTGGACTTCACTTTTTTGAGCAGTACTTC. This gives the protein CASSSASGLHFFEQYF. This chain joins TRBV5-1 and TRBJ2-7, with D tentatively TRBD2 (5 bases). V was clipped by 3 bases and J by 7 bases, with 23 bases between them. The germline V gene has CDR1 SGHRS and CDR2 YFSETQ. CDR3 length: 16 residues. The entire variable domain, with the rest obtained from reference TRBV5-1 and TRBJ2-7, is as follows: KAGVTQTPRYLIKTRGQQVTLSCSPISGHRSVSWYQQTPGQGLQFLFEYFSETQRNKGNFPGRFSGRQFSNSRSEMNVSTLELGDSALYLCASSSASGLHFFEQYFGPGTRLTVT.

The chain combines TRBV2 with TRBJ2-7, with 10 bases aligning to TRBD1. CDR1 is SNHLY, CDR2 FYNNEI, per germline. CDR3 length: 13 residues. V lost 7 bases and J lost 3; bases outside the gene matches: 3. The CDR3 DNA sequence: TGTGCCAGCACCCGGGACAGGGGCTACGAGCAGTACTTC. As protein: CASTRDRGYEQYF.

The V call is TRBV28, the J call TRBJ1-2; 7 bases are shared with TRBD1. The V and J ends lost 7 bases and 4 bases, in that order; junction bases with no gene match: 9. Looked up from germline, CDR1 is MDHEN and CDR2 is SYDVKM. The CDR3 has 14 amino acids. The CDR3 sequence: CASTPGTEIYGYTF. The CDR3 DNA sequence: TGTGCCAGCACCCCGGGGACAGAAATCTATGGCTACACCTTC.

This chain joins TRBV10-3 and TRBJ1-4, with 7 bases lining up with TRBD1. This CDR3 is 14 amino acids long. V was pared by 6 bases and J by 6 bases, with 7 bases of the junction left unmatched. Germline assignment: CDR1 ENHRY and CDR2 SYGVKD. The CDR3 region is CAISNRGGDEKLFF. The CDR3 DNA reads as TGTGCCATCAGCAACAGGGGTGGAGATGAAAAACTGTTTTTT.

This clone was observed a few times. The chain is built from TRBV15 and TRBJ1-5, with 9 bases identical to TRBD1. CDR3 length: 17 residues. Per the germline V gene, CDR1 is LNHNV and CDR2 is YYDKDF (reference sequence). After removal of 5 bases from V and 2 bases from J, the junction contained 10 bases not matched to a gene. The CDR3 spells CATSGTGTGFRNQPQHF. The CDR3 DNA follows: TGTGCCACCAGCGGCACCGGGACAGGGTTCCGCAATCAGCCCCAGCATTTT.

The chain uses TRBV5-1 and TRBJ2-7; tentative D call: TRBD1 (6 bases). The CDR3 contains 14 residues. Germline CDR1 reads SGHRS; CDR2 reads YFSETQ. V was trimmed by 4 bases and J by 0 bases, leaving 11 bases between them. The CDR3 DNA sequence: TGCGCCAGCAGCCCGGGACACATCTCCTACGAGCAGTACTTC. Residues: CASSPGHISYEQYF.

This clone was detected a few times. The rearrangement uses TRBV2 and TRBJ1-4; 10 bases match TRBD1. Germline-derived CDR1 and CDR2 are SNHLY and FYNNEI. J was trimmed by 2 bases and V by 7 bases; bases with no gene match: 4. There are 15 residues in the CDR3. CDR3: CASNTGQGTNEKLFF. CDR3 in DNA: TGTGCCAGCAACACGGGACAGGGGACTAATGAAAAACTGTTTTTT.

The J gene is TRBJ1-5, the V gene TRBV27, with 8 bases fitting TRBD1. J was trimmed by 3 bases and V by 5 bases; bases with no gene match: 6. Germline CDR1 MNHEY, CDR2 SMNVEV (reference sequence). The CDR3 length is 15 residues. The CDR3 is CASSPRTGYNQPQHF. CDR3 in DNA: TGTGCCAGCAGTCCACGGACAGGGTACAATCAGCCCCAGCATTTT.

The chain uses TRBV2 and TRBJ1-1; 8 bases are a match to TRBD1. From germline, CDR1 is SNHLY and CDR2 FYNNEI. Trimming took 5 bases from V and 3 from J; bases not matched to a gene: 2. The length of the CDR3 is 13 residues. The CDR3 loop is CASSKDRDTEAFF. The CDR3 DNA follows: TGTGCCAGCAGTAAGGACAGGGACACTGAAGCTTTCTTT.

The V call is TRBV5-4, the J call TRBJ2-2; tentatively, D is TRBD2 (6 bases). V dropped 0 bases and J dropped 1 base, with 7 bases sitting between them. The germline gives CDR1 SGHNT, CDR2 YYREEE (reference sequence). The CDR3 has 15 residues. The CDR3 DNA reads TGTGCCAGCAGCTTGGCCGGGAGGAACACCGGGGAGCTGTTTTTT. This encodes CASSLAGRNTGELFF.

The CDR3 coding sequence is TGTGCCAGCTCACCAGGGACAGGGGGCGGCGTAGAGGAAAAACTGTTTTTT. Protein sequence: CASSPGTGGGVEEKLFF. This sequence joins TRBV18 and TRBJ1-4; 12 nucleotides align to TRBD1. Unmatched junction bases numbered 9, after V lost 2 bases and J lost 8 bases. Germline CDR1 reads KGHSH; CDR2 reads LQKENI. The CDR3 has 17 amino acids.

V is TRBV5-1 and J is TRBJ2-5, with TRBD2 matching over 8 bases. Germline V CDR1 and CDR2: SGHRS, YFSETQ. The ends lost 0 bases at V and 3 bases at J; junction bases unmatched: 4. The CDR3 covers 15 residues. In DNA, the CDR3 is TGCGCCAGCAGCTTGGCCGGCGGGGGGAAAGAGACCCAGTACTTC. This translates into CASSLAGGGKETQYF.

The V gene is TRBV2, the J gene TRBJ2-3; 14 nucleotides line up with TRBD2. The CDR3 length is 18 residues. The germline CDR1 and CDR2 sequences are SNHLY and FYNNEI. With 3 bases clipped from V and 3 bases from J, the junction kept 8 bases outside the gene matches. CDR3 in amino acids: CASSEKRGLAGETDTQYF. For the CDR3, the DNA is TGTGCCAGCAGTGAGAAGAGGGGACTAGCGGGAGAAACAGATACGCAGTATTTT. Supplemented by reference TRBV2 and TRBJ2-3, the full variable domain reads EPEVTQTPSHQVTQMGQEVILRCVPISNHLYFYWYRQILGQKVEFLVSFYNNEISEKSEIFDDQFSVERPDGSNFTLKIRSTKLEDSAMYFCASSEKRGLAGETDTQYFGPGTRLTVL.

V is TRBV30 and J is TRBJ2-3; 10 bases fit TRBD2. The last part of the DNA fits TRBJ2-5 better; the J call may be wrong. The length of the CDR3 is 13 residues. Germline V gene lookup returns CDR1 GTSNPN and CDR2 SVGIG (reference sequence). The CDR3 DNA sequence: TGTGCCTGGACTAGCGGGAGTTTGGGGACCCAGTACTTC. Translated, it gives CAWTSGSLGTQYF.

This CDR3 is CSARQGESYEQYF. The CDR3, as DNA: TGCAGCGCCCGACAGGGGGAATCCTACGAGCAGTACTTC. The chain employs TRBV29-1 and TRBJ2-7, with TRBD1 matching 9 bases. This CDR3 has 13 amino acids. The J segment lost 1 base and the V segment lost 7 bases, leaving 5 bases of the junction unmatched. Germline CDR1 is SQVTM and CDR2 is ANQGSEA.